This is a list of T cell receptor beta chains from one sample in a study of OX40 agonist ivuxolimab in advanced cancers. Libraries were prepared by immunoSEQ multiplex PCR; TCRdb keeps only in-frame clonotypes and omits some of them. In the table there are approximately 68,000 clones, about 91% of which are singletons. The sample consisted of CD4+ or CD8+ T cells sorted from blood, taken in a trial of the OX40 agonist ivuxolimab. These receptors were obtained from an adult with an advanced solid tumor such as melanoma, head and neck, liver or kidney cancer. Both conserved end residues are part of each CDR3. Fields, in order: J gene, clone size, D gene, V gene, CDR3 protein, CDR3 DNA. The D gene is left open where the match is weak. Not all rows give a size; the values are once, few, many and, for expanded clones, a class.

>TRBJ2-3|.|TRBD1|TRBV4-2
CASRYTGGLTDTQYF
TGTGCCAGCAGATATACAGGGGGCTTGACAGATACGCAGTATTTT
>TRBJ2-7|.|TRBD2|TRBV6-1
CASSKLAGDGEQYF
TGTGCCAGCAGTAAACTAGCGGGAGACGGCGAGCAGTACTTC
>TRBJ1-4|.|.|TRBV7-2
CASSLREKLFF
TGTGCCAGCAGCTTACGGGAAAAACTGTTTTTT
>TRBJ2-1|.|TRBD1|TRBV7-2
CASSPRQGGEQFF
TGTGCCAGCAGCCCGCGACAGGGTGGAGAGCAGTTCTTC
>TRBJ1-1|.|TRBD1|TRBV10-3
CAISGDRGIRAPEAFF
TGTGCCATCAGTGGGGACAGGGGGATTAGGGCCCCTGAAGCTTTCTTT
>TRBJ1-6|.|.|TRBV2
CASSEGGNSPLHF
TGTGCCAGCAGTGAAGGGGGGAATTCACCCCTCCACTTT
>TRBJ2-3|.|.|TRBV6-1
CASTPLLDTQYF
TGTGCCAGCACCCCACTCTTGGATACGCAGTATTTT
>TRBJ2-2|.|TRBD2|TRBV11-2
CASSSLGSGLERSGELFF
TGTGCCAGCAGCTCTTTAGGCTCCGGACTAGAGAGATCCGGGGAGCTGTTTTTT
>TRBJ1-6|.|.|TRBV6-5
CASSSRTSYNSPLHF
TGTGCCAGCAGTTCCAGGACCTCCTATAATTCACCCCTCCACTTT
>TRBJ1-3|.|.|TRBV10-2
CASSGTWGTGNTIYF
TGCGCCAGCAGTGGGACTTGGGGCACTGGAAACACCATATATTTT
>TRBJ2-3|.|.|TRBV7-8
CASSSGVTDTQYF
TGTGCCAGCAGCTCAGGGGTTACAGATACGCAGTATTTT
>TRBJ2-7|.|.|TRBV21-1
CATGGTGSCSRSSYEQYF
TGTGCCACCGGGGGGACAGGTTCTTGTTCTCGATCCTCCTACGAGCAGTACTTC
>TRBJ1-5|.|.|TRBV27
CASSSLGLAHQPQHF
TGTGCCAGCAGTTCCTTGGGCCTAGCCCATCAGCCCCAGCATTTT
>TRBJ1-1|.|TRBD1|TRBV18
CASSIGTEENTEAFF
TGTGCCAGCTCAATAGGGACAGAAGAAAACACTGAAGCTTTCTTT
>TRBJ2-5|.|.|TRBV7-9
CASVVQGETQYF
TGTGCCAGCGTGGTCCAAGGCGAGACCCAGTACTTC
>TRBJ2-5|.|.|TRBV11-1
CATRWGETQYF
TGTGCCACCCGGTGGGGAGAGACCCAGTACTTC
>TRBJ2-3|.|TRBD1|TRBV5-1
CASSLGPGGPDTQYF
TGCGCCAGCAGCTTGGGACCAGGGGGCCCAGATACGCAGTATTTT
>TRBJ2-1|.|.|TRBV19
CASGVNPYNEQFF
TGTGCCAGTGGCGTGAACCCCTACAATGAGCAGTTCTTC
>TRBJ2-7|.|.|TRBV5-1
CASSLWASYEQYF
TGCGCCAGCAGCTTGTGGGCCAGCTACGAGCAGTACTTC
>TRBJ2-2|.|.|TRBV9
CASSVAAGFPGELFF
TGTGCCAGCAGCGTAGCCGCTGGATTCCCCGGGGAGCTGTTTTTT
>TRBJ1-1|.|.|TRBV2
CASSVQMDTEAFF
TGTGCCAGCAGTGTCCAGATGGACACTGAAGCTTTCTTT
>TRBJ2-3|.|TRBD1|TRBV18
CASSPRVGQGATDTQYF
TGTGCCAGCTCACCAAGGGTGGGACAGGGGGCCACAGATACGCAGTATTTT
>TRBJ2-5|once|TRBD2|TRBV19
CASSSGTSGMETQYF
TGTGCCAGTAGTTCAGGGACTAGCGGGATGGAGACCCAGTACTTC
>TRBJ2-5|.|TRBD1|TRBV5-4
CASSLGTGGGQETQYF
TGTGCCAGCAGCTTAGGGACAGGAGGTGGGCAAGAGACCCAGTACTTC
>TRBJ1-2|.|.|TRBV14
CASSPDLNYGYTF
TGTGCCAGCAGCCCGGACCTGAACTATGGCTACACCTTC
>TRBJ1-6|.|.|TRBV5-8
CASSLGQYNSPLHF
TGTGCCAGCAGCTTGGGACAGTATAATTCACCCCTCCACTTT
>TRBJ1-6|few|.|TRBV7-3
CASSLTPAAGPLHF
TGTGCCAGCAGCTTAACCCCCGCAGCGGGTCCCCTCCACTTT
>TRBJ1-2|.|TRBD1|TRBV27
CAGTRPPGQNYGYTF
TGTGCCGGGACGAGACCTCCGGGACAGAACTATGGCTACACCTTC
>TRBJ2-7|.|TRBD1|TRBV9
CASSRGTGGYEQYF
TGTGCCAGCAGCAGGGGGACAGGGGGCTACGAGCAGTACTTC
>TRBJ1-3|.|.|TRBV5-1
CASSTNRDSGNTIYF
TGCGCCAGCAGCACCAATCGGGATTCGGGAAACACCATATATTTT
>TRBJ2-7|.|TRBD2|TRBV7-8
CASGRDYTYEQYF
TGTGCCAGCGGACGGGACTATACCTACGAGCAGTACTTC
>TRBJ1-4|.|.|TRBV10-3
CASQGTPTNEKLFF
TGTGCCTCCCAGGGCACCCCAACTAATGAAAAACTGTTTTTT
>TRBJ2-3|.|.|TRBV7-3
CASSLLTSTDTQYF
TGTGCCAGCAGCTTACTTACGAGCACAGATACACAGTATTTT
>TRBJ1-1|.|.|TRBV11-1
CASRRQAGNTEAFF
TGTGCCAGCAGGCGACAGGCTGGGAACACTGAAGCTTTCTTT
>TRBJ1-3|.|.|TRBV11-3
CASSVRGGISGNTIYF
TGTGCCAGCAGCGTCCGAGGGGGGATCTCTGGAAACACCATATATTTT
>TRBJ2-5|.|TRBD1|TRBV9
CASSDRQGAPNQETQYF
TGTGCCAGCAGCGATCGACAGGGGGCGCCCAACCAAGAGACCCAGTACTTC
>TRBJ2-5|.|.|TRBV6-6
CASSAREETQYF
TGTGCCAGCAGCGCAAGGGAAGAGACCCAGTACTTC
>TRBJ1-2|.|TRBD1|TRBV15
CATSRSRTGTYGYTF
TGTGCCACCAGCAGATCACGGACAGGTACCTATGGCTACACCTTC
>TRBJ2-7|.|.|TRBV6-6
CASSPGQFYEQYF
TGTGCCAGCAGTCCCGGACAGTTCTACGAGCAGTACTTC
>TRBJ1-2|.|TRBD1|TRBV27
CASSFRQGSDGYTF
TGTGCCAGCAGTTTCCGACAGGGAAGCGATGGCTACACCTTC
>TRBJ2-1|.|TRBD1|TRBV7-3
CASSRPGQGADNEQFF
TGTGCCAGCAGCAGGCCGGGACAGGGGGCGGACAATGAGCAGTTCTTC
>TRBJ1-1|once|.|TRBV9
CASSPGLRLGNTEAFF
TGTGCCAGCAGCCCGGGACTGCGATTAGGGAACACTGAAGCTTTCTTT
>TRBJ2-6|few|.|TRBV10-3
CAISAGANVLTF
TGTGCCATCAGTGCTGGGGCCAACGTCCTGACTTTC
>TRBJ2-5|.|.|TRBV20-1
CSARDGGAQYF
TGCAGTGCTAGAGATGGAGGAGCCCAGTACTTC
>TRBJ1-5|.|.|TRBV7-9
CASSSPNQPQHF
TGTGCCAGCAGCTCCCCGAATCAGCCCCAGCATTTT
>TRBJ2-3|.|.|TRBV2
CASRLYPPLTDTQYF
TGTGCCAGCAGACTGTACCCTCCGCTCACAGATACGCAGTATTTT